This T cell receptor (beta chain) was observed in a study of spatial heterogeneity in lung cancer (dated by TCRdb to the late 2010s). About the investigation overall: Beta-chain transcripts were consistently detected in greater numbers than alpha-chain transcripts, which likely reflected higher beta-chain transcript abundance. In the raw uncorrected reads, each unique combination of TCR and UMI appeared on average more than ten times. The study quantitatively compared TCR alpha and beta repertoires across multiple tumor regions, matched nontumor lung and blood in non-small cell lung cancer. TCR repertoire features were related to nonsynonymous mutation counts determined by whole-exome sequencing of tumor tissue. At surgery, some 220 tumor regions, 64 matched nontumor lung samples and 56 PBMC samples were TCR-sequenced for both alpha and beta chains.

Results and caveats for the whole study, not just this receptor: Ubiquitous expanded tumor TCRs were detected in blood more often at tumor resection than at routine follow-up. Additional single-cell paired TCR alpha and beta sequencing was considered necessary to confirm, at a functional level, the hypothesis that regional TCRs recognize regional mutations.

Based on the germline V gene, the CDR1 and CDR2 sequences are ENHRY and SYGVKD. V sheds 0 bases and J sheds 1 base, leaving 6 bases between their ends. The CDR3 sequence holds 15 residues, the cysteine and phenylalanine included. Kept here is only the CDR3 DNA, which spans 45 bases and is read in frame from base 1. This clonotype was counted many times. It has no known antigen specificity. Qualities for individual bases were not recorded, and no much larger clone is one base off. Receptor amplification or capture employed 5' RACE. Sequencer: NextSeq 500. The TCR library protocol attached a unique molecular identifier to each TCR cDNA molecule to allow correction of PCR and sequencing errors. In the authors' own workflow: Decombinator tools were used for TCR identification, UMI-based error correction and CDR3 extraction. TCRs above a frequency of 2 per 1,000, corresponding to the top 1% of the tumor frequency distribution, were defined as expanded. Rényi diversity was computed with the R vegan package after subsampling each repertoire 100 times to 5,000 TCRs. CDR3 similarity networks were built from amino acid triplet string-kernel similarity, connecting CDR3s with pairwise similarity above 0.82. The public sequencing data were trimmed at Q25 with fastp and processed into clonotypes with MiXCR by TCRdb, which kept only in-frame beta chains. Rows are unified per CDR3 protein, each entry keeping the most common DNA and genes. TCRdb, not the authors, supplied the V and J calls. This sample is represented by about 38,000 distinct CDR3 sequences; around 7.5% of them were singletons. 25% to 35% of the sample lies in the top ten.

The time point label, as the study defines it: sample taken at primary tumor resection. Samples were obtained from fewer than 80 patients with early-stage, untreated non-small cell lung cancer from the lung TRACERx cohort. Whole RNA extracted from tumor and nontumor lung tissue, or from cryopreserved PBMC samples, was used for TCR sequencing without cell sorting. A patient was chosen for TCR sequencing only when enough RNA was available from at least two tumor regions. The source is a male donor with early-stage non-small cell lung cancer. The sequences come from PBMCs, collected at surgery. The chain is made from TRBV10-3 and TRBJ1-4, with an unclear D gene assignment. The DNA sequence is as follows: TGTGCCATCAGTGAGTCCGGAATAACTAATGAAAAACTGTTTTTT. This sequence encodes CAISESGITNEKLFF.